This TCR beta chain was sequenced in a study of HIV-infected patients and healthy controls. Alpha and beta constant-region primers primed reverse transcription of about 470 ng RNA. Separate chain-specific third strand synthesis with multiplexing indices produced the alpha and beta libraries. Two random hexamers, added before amplification and joined, formed each molecule's 12-nucleotide barcode. TCRdb called the 5' RACE reads again in MiXCR, with one record for every CDR3 protein. The sample has 15,000 to 20,000 distinct CDR3 sequences, roughly 9% seen once; the top ten hold under 8.5%. Notes on this clonotype: The antigen is undetermined. It may be a read error: a sequence one base away is much more abundant.

Whole blood was used without fractionation, so all unsorted peripheral T cells were included. CDR1 and CDR2 from the germline V gene are ENHRY and SYGVKD. Trimming shortened V by 0 bases and J by 5 bases, and 11 bases separated the two germline ends. CDR3 size: 14 residues. Overall study findings and caveats: Comparisons were complicated because patients and controls had unequal numbers of distinct sequences. With just sixteen HIV-infected individuals processed, the findings' generality was considered strongly limited.

This TCR came from an adult in good health. Sequencing input: blood. The rearrangement uses TRBV10-3 and TRBJ2-7; the D gene is possibly TRBD2 (6 bases). DNA for the CDR3: TGTGCCATCAGTGAGTCAACAGCGGGTAACGAGCAGTACTTC. Translated, it gives CAISESTAGNEQYF.